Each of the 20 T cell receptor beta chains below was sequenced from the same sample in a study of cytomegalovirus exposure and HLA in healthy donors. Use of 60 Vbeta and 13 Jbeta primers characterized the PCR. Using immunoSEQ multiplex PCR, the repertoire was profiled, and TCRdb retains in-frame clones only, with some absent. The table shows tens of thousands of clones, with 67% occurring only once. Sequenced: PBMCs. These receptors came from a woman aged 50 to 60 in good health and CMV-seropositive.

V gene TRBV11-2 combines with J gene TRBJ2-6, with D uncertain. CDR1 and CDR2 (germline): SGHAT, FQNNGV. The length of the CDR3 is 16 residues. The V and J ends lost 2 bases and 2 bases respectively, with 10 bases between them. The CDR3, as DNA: TGTGCCAGCAGCTTAAGCTCATTCCCTGGGGCCAACGTCCTGACTTTC. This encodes CASSLSSFPGANVLTF.

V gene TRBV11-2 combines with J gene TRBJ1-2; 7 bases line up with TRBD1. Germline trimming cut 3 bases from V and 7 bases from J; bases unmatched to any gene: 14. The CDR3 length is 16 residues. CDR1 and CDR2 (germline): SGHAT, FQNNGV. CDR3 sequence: CASSFDQMGQGGGYTF. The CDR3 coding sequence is TGTGCCAGCAGCTTCGACCAAATGGGGCAGGGGGGTGGCTACACCTTC.

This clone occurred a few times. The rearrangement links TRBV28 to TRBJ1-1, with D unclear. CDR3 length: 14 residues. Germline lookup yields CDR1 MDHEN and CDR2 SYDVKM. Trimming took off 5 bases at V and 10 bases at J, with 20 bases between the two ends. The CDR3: CASSRTAGAEGAFF. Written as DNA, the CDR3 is TGTGCCAGCAGTCGAACTGCAGGAGCCGAGGGAGCTTTCTTT. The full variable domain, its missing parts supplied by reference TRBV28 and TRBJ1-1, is DVKVTQSSRYLVKRTGEKVFLECVQDMDHENMFWYRQDPGLGLRLIYFSYDVKMKEKGDIPEGYSVSREKKERFSLILESASTNQTSMYLCASSRTAGAEGAFFGQGTRLTVV.

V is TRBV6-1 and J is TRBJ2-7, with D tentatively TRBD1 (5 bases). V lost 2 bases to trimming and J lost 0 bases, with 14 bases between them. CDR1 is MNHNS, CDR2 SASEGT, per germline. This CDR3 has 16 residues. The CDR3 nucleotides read TGTGCCAGCAGTGAACCCGAGACAGCGATCTCCTACGAGCAGTACGTC. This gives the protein CASSEPETAISYEQYV.

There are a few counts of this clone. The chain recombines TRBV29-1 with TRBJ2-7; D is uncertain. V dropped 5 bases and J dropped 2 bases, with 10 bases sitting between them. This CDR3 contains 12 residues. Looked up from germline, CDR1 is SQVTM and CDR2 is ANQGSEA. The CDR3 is CSVRTDTYEQYF. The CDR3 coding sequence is TGCAGCGTTCGAACAGATACCTACGAGCAGTACTTC.

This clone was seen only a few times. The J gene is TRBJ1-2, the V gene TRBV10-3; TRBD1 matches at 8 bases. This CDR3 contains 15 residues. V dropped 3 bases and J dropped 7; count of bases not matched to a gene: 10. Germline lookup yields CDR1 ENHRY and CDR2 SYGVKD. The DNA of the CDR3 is TGTGCCATCAGTGAAGGACAGGGCTATAGTTTTGGCTACACCTTC. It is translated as CAISEGQGYSFGYTF.

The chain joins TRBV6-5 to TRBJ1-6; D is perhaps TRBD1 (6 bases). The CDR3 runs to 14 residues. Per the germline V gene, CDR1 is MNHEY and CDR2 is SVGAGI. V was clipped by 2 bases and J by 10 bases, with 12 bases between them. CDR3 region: CASSYARQDSPLHF. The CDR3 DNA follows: TGTGCCAGCAGTTACGCCCGACAGGACTCACCCCTCCACTTT.

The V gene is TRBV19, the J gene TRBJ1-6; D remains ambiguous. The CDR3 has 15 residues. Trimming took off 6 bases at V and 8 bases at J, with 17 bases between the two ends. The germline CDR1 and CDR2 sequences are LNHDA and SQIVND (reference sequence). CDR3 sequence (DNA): TGTGCCAGTAGGCGGACCCTCAAGAGGGATTCACCCCTCCACTTT. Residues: CASRRTLKRDSPLHF.

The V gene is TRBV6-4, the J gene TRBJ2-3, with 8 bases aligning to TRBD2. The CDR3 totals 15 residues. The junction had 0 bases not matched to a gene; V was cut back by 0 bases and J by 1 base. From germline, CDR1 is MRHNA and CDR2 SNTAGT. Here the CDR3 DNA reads TGTGCCAGCAGTGACTCGCGGGGGGGCACAGATACGCAGTATTTT. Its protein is CASSDSRGGTDTQYF.

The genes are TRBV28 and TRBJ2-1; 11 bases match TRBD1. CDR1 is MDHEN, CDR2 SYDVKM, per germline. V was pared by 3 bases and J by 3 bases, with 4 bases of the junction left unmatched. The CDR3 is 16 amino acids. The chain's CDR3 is CASSFFGTGGYNEQFF. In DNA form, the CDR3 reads TGTGCCAGCAGTTTTTTCGGGACAGGGGGCTACAATGAGCAGTTCTTC.

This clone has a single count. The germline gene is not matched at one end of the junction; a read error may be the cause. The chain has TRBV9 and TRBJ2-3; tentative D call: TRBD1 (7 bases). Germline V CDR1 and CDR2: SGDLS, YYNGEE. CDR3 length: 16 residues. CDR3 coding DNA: TGTGCCAGCAGCGTAGGAGGGGGACTGGGGACAGATGCGCAGTATTTT. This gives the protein CASSVGGGLGTDAQYF.

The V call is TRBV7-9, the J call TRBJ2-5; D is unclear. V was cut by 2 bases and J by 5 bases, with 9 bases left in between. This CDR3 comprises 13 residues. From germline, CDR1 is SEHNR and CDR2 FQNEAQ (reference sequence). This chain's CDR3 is CASSLSARETQYF. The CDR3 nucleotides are TGTGCCAGCAGCTTATCCGCCCGGGAGACCCAGTACTTC.

The CDR3 nucleotides read TGTGCCAGCAGGGACCCCAGGGAATTTAGTAGCACAGATACGCAGTATTTT. Translation: CASRDPREFSSTDTQYF. The chain joins TRBV27 to TRBJ2-3; a possible D gene is TRBD1 (5 bases). Germline values: CDR1 MNHEY, CDR2 SMNVEV (reference sequence). CDR3 size: 17 residues. With 6 bases removed from V and 0 bases from J, the gap between germline ends came to 19 bases.

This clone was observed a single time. The DNA of the CDR3 is TGCGCCAGCAGCCCCCAGGTAATCCAAGAGACCCAGTACTTC. The encoded protein is CASSPQVIQETQYF. This chain connects TRBV4-1 to TRBJ2-5; D unresolved. Germline CDR1 is MGHRA and CDR2 is YSYEKL. Trimming removed 4 bases at V and 1 base at J, with 10 bases between. This CDR3 has 14 amino acids.

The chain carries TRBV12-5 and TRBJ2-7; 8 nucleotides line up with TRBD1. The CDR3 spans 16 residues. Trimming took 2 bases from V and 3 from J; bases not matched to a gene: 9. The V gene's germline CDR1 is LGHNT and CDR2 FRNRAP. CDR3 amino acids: CASGLLVAGGSYEQYF. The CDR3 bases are TGTGCTAGTGGTTTGTTAGTCGCAGGGGGCAGCTACGAGCAGTACTTC.

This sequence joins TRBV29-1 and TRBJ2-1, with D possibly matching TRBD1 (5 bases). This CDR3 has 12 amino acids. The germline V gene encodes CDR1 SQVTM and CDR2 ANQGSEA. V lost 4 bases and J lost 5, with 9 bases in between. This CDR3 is CSVGRVNNEQFF. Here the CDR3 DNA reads TGCAGCGTTGGCAGGGTTAACAATGAGCAGTTCTTC.

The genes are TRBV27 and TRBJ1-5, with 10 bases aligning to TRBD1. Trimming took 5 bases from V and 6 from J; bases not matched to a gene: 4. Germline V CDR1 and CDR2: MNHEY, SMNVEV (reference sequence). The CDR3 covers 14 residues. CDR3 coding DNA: TGTGCCAGCAGTGGACAGGGGGGAGGTCAGCCCCAGCATTTT. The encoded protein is CASSGQGGGQPQHF.

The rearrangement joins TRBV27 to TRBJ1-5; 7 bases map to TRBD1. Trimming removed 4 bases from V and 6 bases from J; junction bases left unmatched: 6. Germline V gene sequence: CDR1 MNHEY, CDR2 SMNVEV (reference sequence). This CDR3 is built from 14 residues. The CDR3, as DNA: TGTGCCAGCAGTTCAGACAGGGCTGGTCAGCCCCAGCATTTT. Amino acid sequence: CASSSDRAGQPQHF.

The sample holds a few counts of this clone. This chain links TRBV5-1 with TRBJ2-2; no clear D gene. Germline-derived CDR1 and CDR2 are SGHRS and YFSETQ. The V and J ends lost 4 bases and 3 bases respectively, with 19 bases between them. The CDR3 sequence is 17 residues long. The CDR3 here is CASSLGFLARDTGELFF. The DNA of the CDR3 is TGCGCCAGCAGCCTCGGATTTTTGGCCCGGGACACCGGGGAGCTGTTTTTT.

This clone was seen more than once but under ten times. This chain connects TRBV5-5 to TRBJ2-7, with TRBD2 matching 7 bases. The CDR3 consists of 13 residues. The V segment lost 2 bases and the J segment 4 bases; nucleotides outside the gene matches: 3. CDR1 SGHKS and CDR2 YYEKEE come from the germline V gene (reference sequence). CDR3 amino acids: CASSFGTTYEQYF. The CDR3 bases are TGTGCCAGCAGCTTCGGGACTACTTACGAGCAGTACTTC.